Following are 13 T cell receptor beta chains from one sample sequenced in a study of tumor-infiltrating lymphocytes in localized non-small cell lung cancer. Repertoires were generated with immunoSEQ multiplex PCR, while TCRdb's copy carries only in-frame clones and drops some. The sample has about 16,000 clones, roughly four fifths seen once. Specimen: lung tumor tissue. The receptors come from a human donor with non-small cell lung cancer.

The chain employs TRBV7-9 and TRBJ1-1; D unclear. Trimming took 2 bases from V and 8 from J, leaving 15 bases between them. CDR1 is SEHNR and CDR2 is FQNEAQ in the germline V gene (reference sequence). This CDR3 region has 14 residues. Here the CDR3 DNA reads TGTGCCAGCAGCTTATCGGCCCTGACGGGGGAAGCTTTCTTT. Translation: CASSLSALTGEAFF.

The gene calls are TRBV11-2 and TRBJ2-5; D possibly corresponds to TRBD2 (5 bases). Germline V gives CDR1 SGHAT, CDR2 FQNNGV. CDR3 length: 14 amino acids. Trimming took 2 bases from V and 13 from J, leaving 20 bases between them. This CDR3 reads CASSLSFSGARGYF. In DNA form, the CDR3 reads TGTGCCAGCAGCTTAAGCTTTTCTGGAGCCCGGGGGTACTTC.

The rearrangement links TRBV5-1 to TRBJ1-4, with 11 bases fitting TRBD1. The CDR3 totals 15 residues. V trimming: 2 bases; J trimming: 8 bases; junction bases outside the gene matches: 5. Germline CDR1 is SGHRS and CDR2 is YFSETQ. The CDR3 DNA reads as TGCGCCAGCAGCTTCGGACAGGGGGCTAGGGAAAAACTGTTTTTT. Translation: CASSFGQGAREKLFF.

This clone was detected once. The V gene is TRBV19, the J gene TRBJ1-1, with unresolved D. The germline CDR1 and CDR2 sequences are LNHDA and SQIVND (reference sequence). The CDR3 is made up of 14 amino acids. Trimming removed 6 bases from V and 4 bases from J, with 15 bases in between. CDR3 in DNA: TGTGCCAGTAGCCTTTTATCTTCAGGCACTGAAGCTTTCTTT. Translated: CASSLLSSGTEAFF.

The V call is TRBV30, the J call TRBJ1-1, with unresolved D. This CDR3 contains 14 residues. The V end was cut by 0 bases, the J end by 5 bases, with 13 bases between. Germline loops: CDR1 GTSNPN, CDR2 SVGIG (reference sequence). The DNA for the CDR3 is TGTGCCTGGAGTGTCCCGTTCGTAGGGACTGAAGCTTTCTTT. Translating gives CAWSVPFVGTEAFF.

V gene TRBV7-2 combines with J gene TRBJ1-2; D not certain. Germline values: CDR1 SGHTA, CDR2 FQGNSA. The CDR3 covers 15 residues. Trimming cost V 2 bases and J 8 bases, with 18 bases left between them. The CDR3 sequence: CASSLTRTVLGGYTF. The CDR3 DNA reads as TGTGCCAGCAGCTTAACCCGTACAGTTCTCGGAGGCTACACCTTC.

The rearrangement joins TRBV6-1 to TRBJ2-7; TRBD2 matches at 13 bases. CDR1 is MNHNS, CDR2 SASEGT, per germline. The V and J ends lost 2 bases and 7 bases, in that order; junction bases with no gene match: 14. This CDR3 is built from 18 residues. The CDR3 loop reads CASSEKGLAGVAPLEQYF. For the CDR3, the DNA is TGTGCCAGCAGTGAAAAAGGACTAGCGGGAGTGGCCCCGTTGGAGCAGTACTTC.

Only one count was recorded for this clone. The V gene is TRBV19, the J gene TRBJ2-1, with 9 bases identical to TRBD2. The ends lost 9 bases at V and 5 bases at J; junction bases unmatched: 11. The CDR3 has 15 residues. Looked up from germline, CDR1 is LNHDA and CDR2 is SQIVND (reference sequence). CDR3 sequence reads: CASSLAGVFDNEQFF. DNA of the CDR3: TGTGCCAGCTCTTTAGCGGGAGTTTTCGACAATGAGCAGTTCTTC.

V gene TRBV30 combines with J gene TRBJ2-5, with D perhaps TRBD2 (6 bases). The J call may be mistaken, given a closer DNA end match to TRBJ2-7. CDR1 GTSNPN and CDR2 SVGIG come from the germline V gene (reference sequence). The CDR3 is made up of 14 amino acids. The CDR3 bases are TGTGCCTGGAGTTCGGGACTCCTGGGGGTCGAGCAGTACTTC. Protein product: CAWSSGLLGVEQYF.

The chain joins TRBV2 to TRBJ2-5; 14 nucleotides align to TRBD2. The CDR3 covers 16 residues. The germline V gene has CDR1 SNHLY and CDR2 FYNNEI. Unmatched junction bases numbered 4, after V lost 5 bases and J lost 2 bases. The CDR3 sequence is CASSSGLAGGQETQYF. The DNA of the CDR3 is TGTGCCAGCAGTTCTGGACTAGCGGGGGGTCAAGAGACCCAGTACTTC.

The chain carries TRBV29-1 and TRBJ1-3, with TRBD1 identical over 10 bases. CDR1 is SQVTM and CDR2 is ANQGSEA in the germline V gene. The CDR3 is made up of 14 amino acids. The ends lost 6 bases at V and 0 bases at J; junction bases unmatched: 2. CDR3 residues: CSVTGGVSGNTIYF. In DNA form, the CDR3 reads TGCAGCGTGACAGGGGGCGTCTCTGGAAACACCATATATTTT.

The gene calls are TRBV19 and TRBJ2-1; 7 positions agree with TRBD2. With V trimmed by 2 bases and J by 0 bases, 4 bases remained unmatched. The CDR3 spans 16 residues. Germline V gene lookup returns CDR1 LNHDA and CDR2 SQIVND (reference sequence). The CDR3 DNA reads as TGTGCCAGTAGTATAAGAAGCGGGATCTCCTACAATGAGCAGTTCTTC. Protein: CASSIRSGISYNEQFF. The full variable domain, its missing parts supplied by reference TRBV19 and TRBJ2-1, is DGGITQSPKYLFRKEGQNVTLSCEQNLNHDAMYWYRQDPGQGLRLIYYSQIVNDFQKGDIAEGYSVSREKKESFPLTVTSAQKNPTAFYLCASSIRSGISYNEQFFGPGTRLTVL.

For this clone: A read error is likely, as this CDR3 ends without the conserved phenylalanine or tryptophan. This chain connects TRBV30 to TRBJ1-1; D gene uncertain. Germline lookup yields CDR1 GTSNPN and CDR2 SVGIG (reference sequence). Trimming shortened V by 5 bases and J by 0 bases, and 22 bases separated the two germline ends. This CDR3 contains 17 residues. The CDR3 reads CAWEPPGALTLNTEAFS. CDR3 coding DNA: TGTGCCTGGGAACCGCCAGGCGCCCTAACCTTGAACACTGAAGCTTTCTCT.